One sample yielded the 22 T cell receptor beta chains listed below, sequenced in a study of identical twins. Each CDR3 protein gets one entry after TCRdb re-called the 5' RACE reads with MiXCR. The profile covers roughly 690,000 distinct CDR3 sequences, with approximately 6.1% appearing a single time and 1.5% to 2% taken by the ten largest. The sample consisted of naive T cells sorted from blood. All receptors derive from a man between 18 and 35 years old in good health.

The chain carries TRBV29-1 and TRBJ2-1, with 11 bases lining up with TRBD2. J lost 6 bases, V lost 4 bases, and 5 bases had no gene match. The CDR3 has 14 amino acids. Germline CDR1 SQVTM, CDR2 ANQGSEA. The CDR3 loop is CSVGLAGSFNEQFF. The CDR3 DNA reads TGCAGCGTTGGACTAGCGGGATCTTTCAATGAGCAGTTCTTC.

This clonotype was counted many times. Because the CDR3's place on the DNA is in doubt, the DNA is left out and the CDR3 is given as listed by TCRdb. V usage is TRBV12-3 or TRBV12-4 and J usage is TRBJ2-2; the D call in the table, TRBD1, was not verified against the DNA. The CDR3 is 16 amino acids in total, end residues counted. CDR3 sequence: CASSSSGRVNTGELFF.

This clonotype was seen ten or more times. The V gene is TRBV2, the J gene TRBJ1-5; D not certain. There are 12 residues in the CDR3. Germline V gene sequence: CDR1 SNHLY, CDR2 FYNNEI. The V and J ends lost 1 base and 12 bases respectively, with 10 bases between them. In DNA, the CDR3 is TGTGCCAGCAGTGAAGTTTCGGGAGTCCAGCATTTT. It yields the protein CASSEVSGVQHF.

In its sample, this clonotype was seen many times. The CDR3 loop is CASSFSGTLTDTQYF. The CDR3, as DNA: TGCGCCAGCAGCTTTAGCGGGACTCTCACAGATACGCAGTATTTT. The chain employs TRBV5-1 and TRBJ2-3; 8 nucleotides align to TRBD2. This CDR3 is built from 15 residues. Germline assignment: CDR1 SGHRS and CDR2 YFSETQ. Trimming removed 2 bases from V and 2 bases from J; junction bases left unmatched: 4. The full variable domain, rest sourced from reference TRBV5-1 and TRBJ2-3, is KAGVTQTPRYLIKTRGQQVTLSCSPISGHRSVSWYQQTPGQGLQFLFEYFSETQRNKGNFPGRFSGRQFSNSRSEMNVSTLELGDSALYLCASSFSGTLTDTQYFGPGTRLTVL.

V is TRBV6-2 or TRBV6-3 and J is TRBJ2-3; D is perhaps TRBD1 (6 bases). Germline lookup yields CDR1 MNHEY and CDR2 SVGEGT. The CDR3 loop spans 14 amino acids. Trimming shortened V by 5 bases and J by 2 bases, and 11 bases separated the two germline ends. Here the CDR3 DNA reads TGTGCCAGCAGTCAGGACAGCAACACAGATACGCAGTATTTT. Its translation is CASSQDSNTDTQYF.

The sample holds many counts of this clonotype. This chain uses TRBV11-1 with TRBJ2-5, with 7 bases that match TRBD1. The CDR3 is made up of 15 amino acids. CDR1 and CDR2 from the germline V gene are SGHAT and FQDESV (reference sequence). Trimming cost V 6 bases and J 2 bases; bases outside gene matches: 9. CDR3 residues: CASRDRWVSQETQYF. The CDR3 coding sequence is TGTGCCAGCAGGGACAGGTGGGTCTCGCAAGAGACCCAGTACTTC.

The rearrangement joins TRBV19 to TRBJ2-3; D perhaps matches TRBD1 (6 bases). Trimming cost V 4 bases and J 7 bases, with 18 bases left between them. The germline gives CDR1 LNHDA, CDR2 SQIVND (reference sequence). The CDR3 has 15 residues. The CDR3 reads CASSKDRRNFYTQYF. CDR3 coding DNA: TGTGCCAGTAGTAAGGACAGACGAAATTTTTATACGCAGTATTTT.

The chain uses TRBV11-3 and TRBJ2-2; the match to TRBD2 covers 7 bases. Germline V gives CDR1 SGHNT, CDR2 YENEEA. CDR3 length equals 14 residues. The J segment lost 7 bases and the V segment lost 5 bases, leaving 7 bases of the junction unmatched. CDR3 sequence (DNA): TGTGCCAGCAGCACGACTAGCTTGGGCGGGGAGCTGTTTTTT. This gives the protein CASSTTSLGGELFF.

This clonotype has just a few counts. A junction boundary mismatches the germline segment, possibly from a read error. The chain carries TRBV7-9 and TRBJ2-1; D not certain. CDR1 and CDR2 from the germline V gene are SEHNR and FQNEAQ (reference sequence). The CDR3 is made up of 10 amino acids. In nucleotides, the CDR3 is TGTTCCAGCAGCTTAGACGAGCAGTTCTTC. This encodes CSSSLDEQFF.

This clonotype was seen many times. The V gene is TRBV10-3, the J gene TRBJ1-1, with D hard to call. Germline CDR1 and CDR2: ENHRY and SYGVKD. The V end was cut by 8 bases, the J end by 1 base, with 8 bases between. The CDR3 has 12 amino acids. The CDR3 region has the DNA TGTGCCATCCTTAAAGAGAACACTGAAGCTTTCTTT. Translated, it gives CAILKENTEAFF.

This clonotype was seen at least ten times. The CDR3 loop reads CASSLFGPGASGPHEQYF. For the CDR3, the DNA is TGTGCCAGCAGCTTATTTGGGCCGGGGGCTAGCGGGCCACACGAGCAGTACTTC. The V and J genes are TRBV7-3 and TRBJ2-7; TRBD2 matches at 8 bases. V lost 2 bases to trimming and J lost 5 bases; unmatched junction nucleotides: 17. Germline CDR1 reads SGHTA; CDR2 reads FQGTGA. The CDR3 extends over 18 amino acids.

This clonotype was counted only a few times. The chain recombines TRBV6-2 or TRBV6-3 with TRBJ2-7; 7 nucleotides line up with TRBD2. Germline V gene sequence: CDR1 MNHEY, CDR2 SVGEGT. V dropped 8 bases and J dropped 1; count of bases not matched to a gene: 5. The CDR3 is 13 residues long. The CDR3 DNA follows: TGTGCCAGCTCGGGAGGATGGTCCTACGAGCAGTACGTC. Protein sequence: CASSGGWSYEQYV.

The chain uses TRBV20-1 and TRBJ2-3, with 8 bases lining up with TRBD2. Germline assignment: CDR1 DFQATT and CDR2 SNEGSKA (reference sequence). Trimming cost V 5 bases and J 4 bases; bases outside gene matches: 8. The CDR3 sequence is 14 residues long. CDR3 in amino acids: CSASSGSPPDTQYF. The CDR3 nucleotides read TGCAGTGCTTCGAGCGGGAGTCCCCCAGATACGCAGTATTTT.

This clonotype was detected ten times or more. V is TRBV12-3 or TRBV12-4 and J is TRBJ2-3; D call uncertain. V was pared by 3 bases and J by 4 bases, with 8 bases between. CDR3 size: 13 residues. The CDR3 region is CASSFLSADTQYF. For the CDR3, the DNA is TGTGCCAGCAGTTTTCTATCGGCAGATACGCAGTATTTT.

This clonotype turned up a few times. The V call is TRBV6-5, the J call TRBJ2-2; D is possibly TRBD2 (6 bases). Germline CDR1 MNHEY, CDR2 SVGAGI. Trimming left V 2 bases short and J 0 bases short, with 13 bases between. CDR3 size: 17 residues. CDR3 nucleotide sequence: TGTGCCAGCAGTTACCTTGGACTACACGCGAACACCGGGGAGCTGTTTTTT. It yields the protein CASSYLGLHANTGELFF.

This clonotype was seen repeatedly, ten times or more. The gene calls are TRBV28 and TRBJ2-7; D is unresolved. The CDR3 extends over 12 amino acids. Per the germline V gene, CDR1 is MDHEN and CDR2 is SYDVKM. The ends were cut back, 3 bases at V and 2 bases at J, with 5 bases in the middle. The CDR3 nucleotides are TGTGCCAGCAGTTTTGCTACCTACGAGCAGTACTTC. This codes for CASSFATYEQYF.

This clonotype was recorded many times. The chain combines TRBV10-3 with TRBJ1-1; D is ambiguous. The germline CDR1 and CDR2 sequences are ENHRY and SYGVKD. Trimming removed 4 bases at V and 0 bases at J, with 3 bases between. The CDR3 has 12 residues. The CDR3 DNA sequence: TGTGCCATCAGTGGGGTGAACACTGAAGCTTTCTTT. Translating gives CAISGVNTEAFF.

This clonotype was counted ten times or more. The chain recombines TRBV20-1 with TRBJ1-2; no reliable D call. This CDR3 spans 15 amino acids. Trimming pared 3 bases from V and 7 bases from J, leaving 21 bases between. Germline V gene sequence: CDR1 DFQATT, CDR2 SNEGSKA (reference sequence). Here the CDR3 reads CSASAITGATSGYTF. CDR3 DNA: TGCAGTGCTAGCGCGATTACGGGCGCCACCTCTGGCTACACCTTC.

The chain has TRBV14 and TRBJ2-3; no clear D gene. The CDR3 has 13 amino acids. CDR1 is SGHDN, CDR2 FVKESK, per germline. Trimming took 8 bases from V and 1 from J, leaving 10 bases between them. CDR3 nucleotides: TGTGCCAGCGGCGGTTCTGGCACAGATACGCAGTATTTT. Translating it yields CASGGSGTDTQYF.

This clonotype was observed a handful of times. For the CDR3, the DNA is TGTGCCAGCAGCCCCTTTCAGGGAAGCTCCTACAATGAGCAGTTCTTC. Its protein is CASSPFQGSSYNEQFF. The rearrangement joins TRBV7-6 to TRBJ2-1; a weak D match, TRBD1 (5 bases). The CDR3 spans 16 residues. CDR1 SGHVS and CDR2 FNYEAQ come from the germline V gene. Trimming took 5 bases from V and 0 from J, leaving 14 bases between them.

The chain combines TRBV6-1 with TRBJ1-1; 8 bases are shared with TRBD1. Germline V gene data show CDR1 as MNHNS and CDR2 as SASEGT. CDR3 length: 17 residues. V was clipped by 6 bases and J by 5 bases; unmatched bases: 17. CDR3 region: CASRPPITIQGGTEAFF. For the CDR3, the DNA is TGTGCCAGCAGGCCACCCATAACGATACAGGGGGGGACTGAAGCTTTCTTT.

This rearrangement joins TRBV18 to TRBJ1-1; no clear D gene. The CDR3 sequence is 16 residues long. The germline V gene has CDR1 KGHSH and CDR2 LQKENI. V was clipped by 4 bases and J by 7 bases, with 22 bases between them. The CDR3 spells CASSLTGLTEIDEAFF. The CDR3 nucleotides read TGTGCCAGCTCACTTACTGGACTGACCGAGATTGATGAAGCTTTCTTT.